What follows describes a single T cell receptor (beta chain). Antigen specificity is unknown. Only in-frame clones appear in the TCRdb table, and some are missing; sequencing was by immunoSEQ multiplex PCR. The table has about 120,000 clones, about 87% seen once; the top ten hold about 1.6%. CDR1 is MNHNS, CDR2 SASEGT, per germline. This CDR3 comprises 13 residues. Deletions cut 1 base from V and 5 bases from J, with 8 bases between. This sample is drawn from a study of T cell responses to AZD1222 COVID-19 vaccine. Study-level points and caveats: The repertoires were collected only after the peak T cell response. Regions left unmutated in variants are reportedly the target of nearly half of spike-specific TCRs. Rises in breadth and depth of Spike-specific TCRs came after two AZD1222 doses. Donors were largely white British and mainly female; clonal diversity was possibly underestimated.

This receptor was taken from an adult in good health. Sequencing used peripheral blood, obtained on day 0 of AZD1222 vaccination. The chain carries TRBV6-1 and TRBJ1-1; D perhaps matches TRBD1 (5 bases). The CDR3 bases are TGTGCCAGCAGTGAAGGGGGGGTTACTGAAGCTTTCTTT. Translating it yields CASSEGGVTEAFF.